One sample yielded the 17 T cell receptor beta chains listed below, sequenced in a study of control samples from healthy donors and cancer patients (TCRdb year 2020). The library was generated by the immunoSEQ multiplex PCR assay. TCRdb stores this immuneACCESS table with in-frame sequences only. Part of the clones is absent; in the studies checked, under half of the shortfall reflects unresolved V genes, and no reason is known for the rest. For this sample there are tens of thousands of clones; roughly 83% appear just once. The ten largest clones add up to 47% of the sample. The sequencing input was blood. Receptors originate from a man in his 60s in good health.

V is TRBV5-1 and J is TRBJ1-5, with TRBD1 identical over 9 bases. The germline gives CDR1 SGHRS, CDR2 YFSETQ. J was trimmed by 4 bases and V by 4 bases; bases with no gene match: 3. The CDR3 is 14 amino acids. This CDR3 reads CASSPGTGNQPQHF. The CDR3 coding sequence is TGCGCCAGCAGCCCCGGGACAGGGAATCAGCCCCAGCATTTT.

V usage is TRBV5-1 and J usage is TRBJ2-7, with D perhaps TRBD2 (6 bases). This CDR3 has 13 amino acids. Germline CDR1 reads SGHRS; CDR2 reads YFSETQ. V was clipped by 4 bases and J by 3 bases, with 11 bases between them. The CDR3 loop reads CASSPQGGYEQYF. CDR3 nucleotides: TGCGCCAGCAGCCCCCAGGGAGGCTACGAGCAGTACTTC.

CDR3 DNA sequence: TGTGCCAGCAGTTTAGAGGGTGTCTATGGCTACACCTTC. The encoded protein is CASSLEGVYGYTF. The rearrangement joins TRBV28 to TRBJ1-2; D is uncertain. Germline V lookup: CDR1 MDHEN, CDR2 SYDVKM. The CDR3 runs to 13 residues. Trimming shortened V by 2 bases and J by 4 bases, and 8 bases separated the two germline ends.

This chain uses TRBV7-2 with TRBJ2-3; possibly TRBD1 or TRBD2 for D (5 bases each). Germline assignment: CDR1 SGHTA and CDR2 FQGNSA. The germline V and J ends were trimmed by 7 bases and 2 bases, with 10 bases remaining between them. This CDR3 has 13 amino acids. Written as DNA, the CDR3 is TGTGCCAGCAACTCCGGGGCCACAGATACGCAGTATTTT. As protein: CASNSGATDTQYF.

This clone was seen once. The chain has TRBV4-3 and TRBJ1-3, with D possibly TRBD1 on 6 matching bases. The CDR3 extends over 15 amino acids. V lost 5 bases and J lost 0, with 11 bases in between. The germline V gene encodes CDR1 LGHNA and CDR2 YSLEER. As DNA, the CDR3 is TGCGCCAGCAGCTCCTACAGGGACTCTGGAAACACCATATATTTT. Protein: CASSSYRDSGNTIYF.

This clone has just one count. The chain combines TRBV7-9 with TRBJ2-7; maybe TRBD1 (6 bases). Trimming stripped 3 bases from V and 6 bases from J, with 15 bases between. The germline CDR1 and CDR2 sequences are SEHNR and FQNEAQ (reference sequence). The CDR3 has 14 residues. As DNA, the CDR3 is TGTGCCAGCAGCTTGTTGGGGGCGAGAAGCGAGCAGTACTTC. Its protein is CASSLLGARSEQYF.

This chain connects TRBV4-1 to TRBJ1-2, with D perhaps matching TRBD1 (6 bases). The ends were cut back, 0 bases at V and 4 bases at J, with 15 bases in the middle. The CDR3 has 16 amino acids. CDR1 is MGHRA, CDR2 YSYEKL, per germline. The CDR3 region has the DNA TGCGCCAGCAGCCAAGATAGGGTTACAGGGAGCTATGGCTACACCTTC. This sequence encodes CASSQDRVTGSYGYTF.

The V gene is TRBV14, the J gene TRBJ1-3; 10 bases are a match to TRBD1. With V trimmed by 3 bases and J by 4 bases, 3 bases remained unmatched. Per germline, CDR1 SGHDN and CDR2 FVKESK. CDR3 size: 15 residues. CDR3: CASSHRQGAGNTIYF. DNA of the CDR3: TGTGCCAGCAGCCATCGACAGGGGGCCGGAAACACCATATATTTT.

The CDR3: CSAGGQEEFF. CDR3 DNA: TGCAGTGCTGGGGGACAGGAGGAGTTCTTC. The chain uses TRBV20-1 and TRBJ2-1; 8 bases align to TRBD1. This CDR3 has 10 amino acids. From germline, CDR1 is DFQATT and CDR2 SNEGSKA (reference sequence). Trimming cost V 5 bases and J 14 bases; bases outside gene matches: 5.

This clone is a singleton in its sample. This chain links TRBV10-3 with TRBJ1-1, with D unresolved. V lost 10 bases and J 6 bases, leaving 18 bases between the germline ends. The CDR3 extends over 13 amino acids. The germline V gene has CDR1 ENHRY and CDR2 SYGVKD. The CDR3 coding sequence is TGTGCCACCCTCAACGATAAGTTGTCTGAAGCTTTCTTT. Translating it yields CATLNDKLSEAFF.

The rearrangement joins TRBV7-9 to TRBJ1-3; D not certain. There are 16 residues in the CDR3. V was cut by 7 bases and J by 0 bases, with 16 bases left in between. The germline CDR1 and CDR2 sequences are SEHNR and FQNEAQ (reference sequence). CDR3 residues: CASTRRNVPSGNTIYF. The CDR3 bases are TGTGCCAGCACCCGGAGGAACGTTCCCTCTGGAAACACCATATATTTT.

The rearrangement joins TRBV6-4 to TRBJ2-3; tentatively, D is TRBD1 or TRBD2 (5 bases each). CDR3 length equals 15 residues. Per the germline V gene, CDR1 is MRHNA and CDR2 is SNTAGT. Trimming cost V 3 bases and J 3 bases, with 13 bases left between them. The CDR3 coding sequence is TGTGCCAGCAGTGAATGGGGCGGGTCAACAGATACGCAGTATTTT. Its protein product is CASSEWGGSTDTQYF.

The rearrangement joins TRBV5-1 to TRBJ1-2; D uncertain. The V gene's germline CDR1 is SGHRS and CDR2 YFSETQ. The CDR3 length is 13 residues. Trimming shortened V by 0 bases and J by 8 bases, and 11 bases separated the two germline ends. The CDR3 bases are TGCGCCAGCAGCTTGGAGGGTTTGCGAGGCTACACCTTC. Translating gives CASSLEGLRGYTF.

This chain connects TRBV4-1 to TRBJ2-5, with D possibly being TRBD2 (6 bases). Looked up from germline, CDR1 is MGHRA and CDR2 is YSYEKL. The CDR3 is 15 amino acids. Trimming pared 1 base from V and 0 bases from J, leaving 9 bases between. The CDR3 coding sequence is TGCGCCAGCAGCCAAGGGAGGGACTACCAAGAGACCCAGTACTTC. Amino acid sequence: CASSQGRDYQETQYF.

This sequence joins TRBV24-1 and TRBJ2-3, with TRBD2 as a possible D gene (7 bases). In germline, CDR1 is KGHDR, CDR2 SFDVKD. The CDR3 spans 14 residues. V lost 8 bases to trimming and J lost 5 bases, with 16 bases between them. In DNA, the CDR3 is TGTGCCACCAATAAAGAGGGGGGGCGAGATACGCAGTATTTT. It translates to CATNKEGGRDTQYF.

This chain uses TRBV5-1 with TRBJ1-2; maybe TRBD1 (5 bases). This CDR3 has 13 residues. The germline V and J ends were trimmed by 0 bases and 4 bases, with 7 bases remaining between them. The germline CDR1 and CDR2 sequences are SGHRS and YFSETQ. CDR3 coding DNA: TGCGCCAGCAGCTTGGCAGGGAGCTATGGCTACACCTTC. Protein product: CASSLAGSYGYTF.

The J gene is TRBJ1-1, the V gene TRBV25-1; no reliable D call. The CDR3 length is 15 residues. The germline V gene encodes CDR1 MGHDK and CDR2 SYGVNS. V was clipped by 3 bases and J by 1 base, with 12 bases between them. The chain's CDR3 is CASSEVSSGNTEAFF. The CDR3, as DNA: TGTGCCAGCAGTGAGGTTTCCTCTGGGAACACTGAAGCTTTCTTT.